The clone carrying this T cell receptor beta chain has ten or more counts. A single record per CDR3 protein comes from TCRdb applying MiXCR to the 5' RACE reads. The profile covers about 15,000 distinct CDR3 sequences, with about 6% appearing a single time and about 25% taken by the ten largest. The data were obtained in a study of spatial heterogeneity in lung cancer. This CDR3 has 15 residues. Germline CDR1 SEHNR, CDR2 FQNEAQ (reference sequence). Trimming left V 8 bases short and J 1 base short, with 17 bases between. Described time point: blood at routine non-recurrence follow-up after resection. The chain combines TRBV7-9 with TRBJ2-5; TRBD2 might be the D (7 bases). Sequenced material: PBMCs, taken at follow-up. This clonotype originated in a male donor with early-stage non-small cell lung cancer. The CDR3 nucleotides read TGTGCCAGCGGGCAGGCGGGGGCCCCCCAAGAGACCCAGTACTTC. Its translation is CASGQAGAPQETQYF.